A selection of T cell receptor beta chains follows, all from one sample in a study of T cells in Graves' hyperthyroidism and ophthalmopathy. MiXCR was run by TCRdb on the multiplex PCR reads, yielding one entry per CDR3 protein. The table shows approximately 400,000 distinct CDR3 sequences, with approximately 14% occurring only once. The specimen was blood. The receptors shown here come from a woman aged 25 to 39 with Graves' ophthalmopathy. Each CDR3 is given with its conserved first and last residue. D genes are given only for firm matches. Clone size, where shown, is once, few, many, or a class for clones that have expanded.

d_gene | j_gene | abundance | v_gene | CDR3aa | CDR3nt
NA | TRBJ1-3 | many | TRBV5-1 | CASSLDGVTGNTIYF | TGCGCCAGCAGCTTGGATGGGGTTACTGGAAACACCATATATTTT
NA | TRBJ2-7 | NA | TRBV12-3/TRBV12-4 | CTSSPSGDSYEQYF | TGTACCAGCAGCCCCTCCGGGGACTCCTACGAGCAGTACTTC
NA | TRBJ2-5 | many | TRBV6-1 | CASSPPGSETQYF | TGTGCCAGCAGTCCGCCGGGCAGCGAGACCCAGTACTTC
NA | TRBJ2-5 | many | TRBV18 | CASSPPRPQETQYF | TGTGCCAGCTCACCCCCCAGGCCTCAAGAGACCCAGTACTTC
TRBD2 | TRBJ2-4 | many | TRBV3-1 | CASSQRRGFGKNIQYF | TGTGCCAGCAGCCAAAGGCGGGGGTTCGGCAAAAACATTCAGTACTTC
NA | TRBJ1-1 | NA | TRBV5-1 | CASSFNGKTEAFF | TGCGCCAGCAGCTTTAACGGAAAGACTGAAGCTTTCTTT
NA | TRBJ2-7 | many | TRBV7-2 | CASSLVDESSYEQYF | TGTGCCAGCAGCTTAGTGGACGAGAGCTCCTACGAGCAGTACTTC
NA | TRBJ2-5 | many | TRBV20-1 | CSAGQGVETQYF | TGCAGTGCTGGGCAGGGTGTAGAGACCCAGTACTTC
TRBD1 | TRBJ1-6 | many | TRBV12-3/TRBV12-4 | CASSLAGTVYNSPLHF | TGTGCCAGCAGTTTGGCCGGGACAGTTTATAATTCACCCCTCCACTTT
NA | TRBJ1-2 | many | TRBV20-1 | CSAQGDRSIYGYTF | TGCAGTGCCCAAGGTGACAGGAGTATCTATGGCTACACCTTC
TRBD1 | TRBJ1-5 | NA | TRBV12-3/TRBV12-4 | CASSAQGEVYSNQPQHF | TGTGCCAGCAGTGCACAGGGGGAGGTGTATAGCAATCAGCCCCAGCATTTT
NA | TRBJ2-3 | many | TRBV27 | CASSSPRDPTTTDTQYF | TGTGCCAGCAGTTCACCCCGAGACCCTACAACCACAGATACGCAGTATTTT
NA | TRBJ1-1 | few | TRBV7-6 | CASSRAVGPLNTEAFF | TGTGCCAGCAGCAGAGCGGTGGGACCCTTGAACACTGAAGCTTTCTTT
NA | TRBJ1-2 | many | TRBV12-3/TRBV12-4 | CASSETDPNYGYTF | TGTGCCAGCAGTGAAACAGATCCTAACTATGGCTACACCTTC
TRBD1 | TRBJ2-3 | many | TRBV6-1 | CASSPGTGRTDTQYF | TGTGCCAGCTCACCAGGGACAGGGCGCACAGATACGCAGTATTTT
NA | TRBJ1-5 | many | TRBV6-1 | CASGPFSNQPQHF | TGTGCCAGCGGACCCTTTAGCAATCAGCCCCAGCATTTT
NA | TRBJ1-5 | many | TRBV20-1 | CSARGLGGRRQPQHF | TGCAGTGCTAGGGGTCTTGGGGGGAGAAGGCAGCCCCAGCATTTT
TRBD2 | TRBJ2-1 | many | TRBV12-3/TRBV12-4 | CASSLRGSGRYNEQFF | TGTGCCAGCAGTTTAAGGGGTAGCGGGAGATACAATGAGCAGTTCTTC
NA | TRBJ1-1 | many | TRBV3-1 | CASSLSRRAEAFF | TGTGCCAGCAGCCTGAGTCGGAGGGCTGAAGCTTTCTTT
NA | TRBJ1-4 | many | TRBV6-1 | CASSLTGVGPAKLFF | TGTGCCAGCAGTTTAACAGGAGTGGGGCCTGCAAAACTGTTTTTT
NA | TRBJ1-1 | many | TRBV20-1 | CSAKKDTMNTEAFF | TGCAGTGCTAAGAAGGACACCATGAACACTGAAGCTTTCTTT
NA | TRBJ1-4 | many | TRBV20-1 | CSARWTATMGWMFF | TGCAGTGCCCGGTGGACCGCCACTATGGGTTGGATGTTTTTT
NA | TRBJ2-1 | NA | TRBV6-5 | CASSYSSTGEGDEQFF | TGTGCCAGCAGTTACTCCTCGACCGGAGAAGGGGATGAGCAGTTCTTC
NA | TRBJ1-2 | many | TRBV29-1 | CSVAGRGARGVNYGYTF | TGCAGCGTGGCAGGGCGCGGAGCCCGGGGGGTTAACTATGGCTACACCTTC
NA | TRBJ1-4 | few | TRBV19 | CASTLYAAGTSKLATNEKLFF | TGTGCCAGTACACTCTATGCGGCAGGGACTTCGAAATTGGCAACTAATGAAAAACTGTTTTTT
NA | TRBJ2-2 | many | TRBV12-3/TRBV12-4 | CASSLVYPPTTLYPGELFF | TGTGCCAGCAGTTTAGTTTACCCGCCTACTACCCTGTACCCCGGGGAGCTGTTTTTT
TRBD1 | TRBJ1-1 | NA | TRBV6-1 | CASSAQGGRTEAFF | TGTGCCAGCAGCGCCCAGGGGGGGAGGACTGAAGCTTTCTTT
TRBD1 | TRBJ1-1 | NA | TRBV6-1 | CASNEQGAITEAFF | TGTGCCAGCAACGAGCAGGGGGCGATCACTGAAGCTTTCTTT
NA | TRBJ1-3 | many | TRBV6-1 | CASSPNRVSSGNTIYF | TGTGCCAGCAGCCCAAACAGGGTCTCCTCTGGAAACACCATATATTTT
NA | TRBJ2-2 | many | TRBV7-2 | CASRRTGELFF | TGTGCCAGCAGACGGACCGGGGAGCTGTTTTTT
NA | TRBJ2-1 | many | TRBV6-1 | CASSESQSSYNEQFF | TGTGCCAGCAGTGAATCGCAGAGCTCCTACAATGAGCAGTTCTTC
NA | TRBJ1-5 | NA | TRBV28 | CASRGAGQPQHF | TGTGCCAGCCGGGGGGCTGGTCAGCCCCAGCATTTT
TRBD2 | TRBJ2-2 | once | TRBV20-1 | CSARGTSGGPKNTGELFF | TGCAGTGCTAGGGGGACTAGCGGGGGCCCGAAGAACACCGGGGAGCTGTTTTTT
NA | TRBJ2-7 | NA | TRBV27 | CASSVFGTSYEQYF | TGTGCCAGCAGCGTATTCGGGACCAGCTACGAGCAGTACTTC
NA | TRBJ2-7 | NA | TRBV29-1 | CSTFVWGDTSISYEQYF | TGCAGCACTTTTGTCTGGGGGGACACCTCAATCTCCTACGAGCAGTACTTC
TRBD1 | TRBJ1-4 | NA | TRBV20-1 | CSARVPGTGDPGEKLFF | TGCAGTGCTAGGGTTCCCGGGACAGGGGATCCAGGGGAAAAACTGTTTTTT
TRBD1 | TRBJ1-1 | many | TRBV28 | CASSLIPGGGVEAFF | TGTGCCAGCAGTTTAATTCCAGGGGGAGGTGTTGAAGCTTTCTTT
NA | TRBJ2-7 | few | TRBV6-2/TRBV6-3 | CASSYSSRSLEQYF | TGTGCCAGCAGTTATAGTTCCCGCAGTCTTGAGCAGTACTTC
TRBD1 | TRBJ2-3 | many | TRBV7-6 | CASSLFWGQGADTQYF | TGTGCCAGCAGCTTATTTTGGGGACAGGGTGCGGATACGCAGTATTTT
NA | TRBJ1-3 | many | TRBV11-2 | CASSFLPAAASGNTIYF | TGTGCCAGCAGCTTCCTCCCTGCAGCAGCCTCTGGAAACACCATATATTTT
TRBD1 | TRBJ2-3 | many | TRBV10-3 | CAISSDRGSTDTQYF | TGTGCCATCAGTTCTGACAGGGGGTCCACAGATACGCAGTATTTT
TRBD1 | TRBJ1-1 | few | TRBV7-2 | CASSFPTGGSKTEAFF | TGTGCCAGCAGCTTCCCAACAGGGGGTAGTAAGACTGAAGCTTTCTTT